Included here is one T cell receptor beta chain sequence, with context. Its antigen is still unknown. The sample is drawn from a study of beta chain features in type 1 diabetes. Reverse transcription of all isolated RNA meant that expressed TCRB transcripts were sequenced. Only in-frame clones appear in the TCRdb table, and some are missing; sequencing was by immunoSEQ multiplex PCR. The table has around 150,000 clones, about 7% seen once. Study-wide results and caveats: TCRB CDR3 length was moderately but significantly reduced in all four CD4+ subsets of Type 1 diabetes patients.

Sequencing was performed on central memory CD4+ T cells from blood. The TCR comes from a woman between 25 and 40 years old in good health.

The CDR3: CASSYRETQYF. The CDR3, as DNA: TGTGCCAGCAGCTACAGGGAGACCCAGTACTTC. The V call is TRBV7-3, the J call TRBJ2-5, with D possibly TRBD1 on 5 matching bases. This CDR3 comprises 11 residues. V was cut by 4 bases and J by 5 bases, with 5 bases left in between. In germline, CDR1 is SGHTA, CDR2 FQGTGA.